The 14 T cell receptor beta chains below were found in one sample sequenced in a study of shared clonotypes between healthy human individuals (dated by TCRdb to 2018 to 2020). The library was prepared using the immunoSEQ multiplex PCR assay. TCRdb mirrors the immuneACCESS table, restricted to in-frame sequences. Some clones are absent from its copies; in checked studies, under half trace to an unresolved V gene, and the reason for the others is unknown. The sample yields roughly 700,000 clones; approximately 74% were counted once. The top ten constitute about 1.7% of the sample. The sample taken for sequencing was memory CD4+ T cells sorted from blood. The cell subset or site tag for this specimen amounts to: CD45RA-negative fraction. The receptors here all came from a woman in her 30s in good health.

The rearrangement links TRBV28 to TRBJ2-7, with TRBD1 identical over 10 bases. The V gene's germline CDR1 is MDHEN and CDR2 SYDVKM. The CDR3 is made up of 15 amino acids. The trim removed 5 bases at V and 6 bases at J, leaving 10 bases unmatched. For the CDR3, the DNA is TGTGCCAGCAGTCCTCGGGACAGGGGTGATTCCGAGCAGTACTTC. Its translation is CASSPRDRGDSEQYF.

The CDR3, as DNA: TGTGCCAGCAGCTTAGAGCGGGGTAGAGGAGAGACCCAGTACTTC. It codes for CASSLERGRGETQYF. This sequence joins TRBV7-6 and TRBJ2-5; 7 bases line up with TRBD2. The germline CDR1 and CDR2 sequences are SGHVS and FNYEAQ. V trimming: 1 base; J trimming: 4 bases; junction bases outside the gene matches: 6. The CDR3 spans 15 residues.

Here the CDR3 reads CAWSRLDPYEQYF. DNA for the CDR3: TGTGCCTGGAGTAGACTAGACCCCTACGAGCAGTACTTC. This rearrangement joins TRBV30 to TRBJ2-7, with D maybe TRBD2 (6 bases). There are 13 residues in the CDR3. V was trimmed by 2 bases and J by 2 bases, leaving 10 bases between them. CDR1 and CDR2 (germline): GTSNPN, SVGIG (reference sequence). The whole variable domain, remainder taken from reference TRBV30 and TRBJ2-7, is SQTIHQWPATLVQPVGSPLSLECTVEGTSNPNLYWYRQAAGRGLQLLFYSVGIGQISSEVPQNLSASRPQDRQFILSSKKLLLSDSGFYLCAWSRLDPYEQYFGPGTRLTVT.

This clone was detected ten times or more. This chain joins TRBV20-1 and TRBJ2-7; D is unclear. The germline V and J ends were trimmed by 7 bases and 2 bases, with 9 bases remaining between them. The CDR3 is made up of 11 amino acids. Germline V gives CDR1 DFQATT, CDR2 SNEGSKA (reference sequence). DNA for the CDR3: TGCAGTGTTCCACGGGCCTACGAGCAGTACTTC. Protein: CSVPRAYEQYF.

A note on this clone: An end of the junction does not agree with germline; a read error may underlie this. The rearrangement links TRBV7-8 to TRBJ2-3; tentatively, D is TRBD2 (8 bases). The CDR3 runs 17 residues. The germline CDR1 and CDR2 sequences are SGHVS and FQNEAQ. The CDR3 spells CASSLASLAAGTDKQYF. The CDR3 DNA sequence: TGTGCCAGCAGCTTAGCCTCACTAGCGGCCGGGACAGATAAGCAGTATTTT.

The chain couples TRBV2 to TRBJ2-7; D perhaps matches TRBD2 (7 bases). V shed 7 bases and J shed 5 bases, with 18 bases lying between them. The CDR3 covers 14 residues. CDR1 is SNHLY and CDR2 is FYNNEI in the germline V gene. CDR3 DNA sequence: TGTGCCAGCAACCCGGGGGGCTATAGGCACGAGCAGTACTTC. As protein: CASNPGGYRHEQYF. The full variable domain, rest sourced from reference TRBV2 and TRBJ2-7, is EPEVTQTPSHQVTQMGQEVILRCVPISNHLYFYWYRQILGQKVEFLVSFYNNEISEKSEIFDDQFSVERPDGSNFTLKIRSTKLEDSAMYFCASNPGGYRHEQYFGPGTRLTVT.

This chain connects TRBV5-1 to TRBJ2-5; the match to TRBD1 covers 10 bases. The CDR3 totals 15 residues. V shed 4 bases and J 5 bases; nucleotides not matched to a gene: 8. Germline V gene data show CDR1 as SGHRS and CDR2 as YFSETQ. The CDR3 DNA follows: TGCGCCAGCAGCATCACGGGACAGGGGTTCGAGACCCAGTACTTC. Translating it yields CASSITGQGFETQYF. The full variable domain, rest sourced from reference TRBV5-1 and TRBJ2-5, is KAGVTQTPRYLIKTRGQQVTLSCSPISGHRSVSWYQQTPGQGLQFLFEYFSETQRNKGNFPGRFSGRQFSNSRSEMNVSTLELGDSALYLCASSITGQGFETQYFGPGTRLLVL.

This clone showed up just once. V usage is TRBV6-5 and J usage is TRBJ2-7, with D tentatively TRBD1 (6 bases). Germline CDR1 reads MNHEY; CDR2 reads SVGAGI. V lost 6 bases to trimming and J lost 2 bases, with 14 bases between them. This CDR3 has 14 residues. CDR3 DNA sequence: TGTGCCAGCAGCCAACTCAGGGACACCTACGAGCAGTACTTC. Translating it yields CASSQLRDTYEQYF.

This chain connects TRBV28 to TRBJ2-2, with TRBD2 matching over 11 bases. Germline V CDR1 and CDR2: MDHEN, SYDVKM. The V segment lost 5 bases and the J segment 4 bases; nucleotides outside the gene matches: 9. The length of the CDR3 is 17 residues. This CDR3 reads CASSATSGGPFTGELFF. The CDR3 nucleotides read TGTGCCAGCAGTGCTACTAGCGGGGGTCCGTTCACCGGGGAGCTGTTTTTT.

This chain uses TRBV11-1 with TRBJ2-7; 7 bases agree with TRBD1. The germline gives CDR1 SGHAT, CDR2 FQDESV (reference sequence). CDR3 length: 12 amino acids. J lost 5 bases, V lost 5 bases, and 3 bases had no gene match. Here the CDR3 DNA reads TGTGCCAGCAGCCCAGGGGGAGACGAGCAGTACTTC. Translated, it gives CASSPGGDEQYF.

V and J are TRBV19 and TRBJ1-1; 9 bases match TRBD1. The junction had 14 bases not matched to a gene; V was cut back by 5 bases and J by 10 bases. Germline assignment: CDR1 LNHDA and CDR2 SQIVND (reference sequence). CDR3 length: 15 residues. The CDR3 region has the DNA TGTGCCAGTAGTTGGGGACAGGGAGGTGGCGTGCGAGCTTTCTTT. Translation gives CASSWGQGGGVRAFF.

DNA for the CDR3: TGTGCCAGCAGTGAATCCCTCCTAAGACAGGCCCATAGCAATCAGCCCCAGCATTTT. Protein product: CASSESLLRQAHSNQPQHF. The chain uses TRBV6-1 and TRBJ1-5; D might be TRBD1 (6 bases). V lost 2 bases and J 0 bases, leaving 20 bases between the germline ends. Germline loops: CDR1 MNHNS, CDR2 SASEGT. The CDR3 has 19 amino acids.

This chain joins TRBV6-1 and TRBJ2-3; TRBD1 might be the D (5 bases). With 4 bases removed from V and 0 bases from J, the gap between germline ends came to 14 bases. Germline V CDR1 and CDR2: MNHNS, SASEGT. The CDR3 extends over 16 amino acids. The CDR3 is CASSGRPGASTDTQYF. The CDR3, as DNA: TGTGCCAGCAGTGGGAGACCTGGGGCTAGCACAGATACGCAGTATTTT.

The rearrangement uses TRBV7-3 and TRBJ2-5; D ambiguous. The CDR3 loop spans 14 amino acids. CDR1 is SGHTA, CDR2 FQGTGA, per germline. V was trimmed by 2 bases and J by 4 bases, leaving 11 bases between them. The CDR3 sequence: CASSLSSVGETQYF. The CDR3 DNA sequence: TGTGCCAGCAGCTTATCAAGCGTAGGAGAGACCCAGTACTTC.